This TCR beta chain was identified during a study of blood T cell repertoires in COVID-19. Looking at the study overall: T cells, B-cell-depleted T cells, or PBMCs supplied cDNA or gDNA.

Cohorts were determined from participant-reported clinical history. Authors' processing steps: Using reference gene primer amplification, nucleated cell counts were estimated. Here immunoSEQ multiplex PCR was the method, and the copy in TCRdb shows in-frame clones only, minus some. V and J calls and clone size are given by that table; D and trimming were obtained from the DNA. Of around 300,000 clones listed, over 75% are singletons. The CDR3 totals 14 residues. The V end lost 4 bases, the J end lost 3 bases, and 12 bases lay between the germline ends. CDR1 and CDR2 from the germline V gene are LGHDT and YNNKEL (reference sequence).

The chain couples TRBV3-1 (or the pseudogene TRBV3-2) to TRBJ1-2, with D perhaps matching TRBD1 (6 bases). Sequenced sample: PBMCs or T cells enriched from blood (not recorded which). The clonotype originates from a woman in her 30s who had recovered from COVID-19. DNA of the CDR3: TGTGCCAGCAGCCCAGGGGTAGGGGACTATGGCTACACCTTC. This encodes CASSPGVGDYGYTF.